The 21 T cell receptor beta chains reported below all come from one sample, sequenced in a study of T cell repertoires in cytomegalovirus infection. MiXCR, run by TCRdb on the reads, gives a single entry per CDR3 protein. Of 450,000 to 550,000 distinct CDR3 sequences in the sample, about 17% were seen once. Sequences were obtained from CD8+ T cells from PBMCs. Every receptor here comes from a human donor in good health (CMV status not recorded). Some clones in this sample may be carry-over from other donors' samples.

There are a few counts of this clonotype. This rearrangement joins TRBV7-9 to TRBJ1-2, with a possible D match to TRBD1 (5 bases). This CDR3 contains 14 residues. Germline values: CDR1 SEHNR, CDR2 FQNEAQ (reference sequence). Trimming stripped 8 bases from V and 4 bases from J, with 17 bases between. CDR3: CASSSRGFSYGYTF. CDR3 sequence (DNA): TGTGCCAGCTCTTCCCGGGGGTTTAGCTATGGCTACACCTTC.

This clonotype was counted only a few times. V and J are TRBV30 and TRBJ2-3; no clear D. CDR1 and CDR2 (germline): GTSNPN, SVGIG (reference sequence). Between the trimmed V and J ends, which lost 5 bases and 2 bases, there was a span of 2 bases. The CDR3 loop spans 10 amino acids. The CDR3 sequence: CAWFTDTQYF. CDR3 bases: TGTGCCTGGTTCACAGATACGCAGTATTTT. Variable domain in full (rest from reference TRBV30 and TRBJ2-3): SQTIHQWPATLVQPVGSPLSLECTVEGTSNPNLYWYRQAAGRGLQLLFYSVGIGQISSEVPQNLSASRPQDRQFILSSKKLLLSDSGFYLCAWFTDTQYFGPGTRLTVL.

This clonotype was seen ten or more times. J is TRBJ1-3 and V is TRBV7-2, with D unclear. V was shortened by 1 base and J by 0 bases, with 7 bases between the two germline ends. This CDR3 contains 15 residues. Germline assignment: CDR1 SGHTA and CDR2 FQGNSA. The DNA for the CDR3 is TGTGCCAGCAGCTTAGATGCAAGCTCTGGAAACACCATATATTTT. Translation gives CASSLDASSGNTIYF.

This clonotype occurred a few times. The chain employs TRBV29-1 and TRBJ2-6, with D perhaps TRBD2 (7 bases). The CDR3 is 18 amino acids. The ends were cut back, 1 base at V and 0 bases at J, with 16 bases in the middle. The germline V gene encodes CDR1 SQVTM and CDR2 ANQGSEA. The DNA for the CDR3 is TGCAGCGTTGAAGCTCGAGGGGGGGGACTCTCTGGGGCCAACGTCCTGACTTTC. It yields the protein CSVEARGGGLSGANVLTF.

This clonotype showed up many times. DNA for the CDR3: TGTGCCAGCAGCCCAGAAGCGACTCTCTACGAGCAGTACTTC. Encoded protein: CASSPEATLYEQYF. V gene TRBV7-6 combines with J gene TRBJ2-7, with D hard to call. The V gene's germline CDR1 is SGHVS and CDR2 FNYEAQ. The V gene lost 5 bases and the J gene lost 3 bases, with 14 bases spanning the gap. This CDR3 comprises 14 residues.

In this sample, this clonotype turned up a few times. The chain is built from TRBV24-1 and TRBJ2-3, with D tentatively TRBD1 or TRBD2 (5 bases each). V lost 1 base, J lost 4 bases, and 8 bases lay in between. The CDR3 has 14 amino acids. Germline V gene sequence: CDR1 KGHDR, CDR2 SFDVKD. The CDR3 here is CATSDLRGADTQYF. CDR3 bases: TGTGCCACCAGTGATTTAAGGGGAGCAGATACGCAGTATTTT.

This clonotype has at least ten counts. The rearrangement links TRBV7-6 to TRBJ2-2; D is unclear. Germline CDR1 SGHVS, CDR2 FNYEAQ. V was shortened by 3 bases and J by 6 bases, with 11 bases between the two germline ends. CDR3 length: 14 amino acids. The CDR3 protein is CASSFDPRPGELFF. For the CDR3, the DNA is TGTGCCAGCAGCTTTGACCCAAGGCCCGGGGAGCTGTTTTTT.

The J gene is TRBJ2-5, the V gene TRBV20-1; TRBD2 matches at 9 bases. Germline trimming cut 6 bases from V and 2 bases from J; bases unmatched to any gene: 4. The CDR3 runs to 13 residues. Germline values: CDR1 DFQATT, CDR2 SNEGSKA (reference sequence). This CDR3 is CSARLAEQETQYF. In DNA form, the CDR3 reads TGCAGTGCCAGACTAGCGGAGCAAGAGACCCAGTACTTC.

The rearrangement joins TRBV6-5 to TRBJ1-6; D perhaps matches TRBD1 (5 bases). Germline assignment: CDR1 MNHEY and CDR2 SVGAGI. The CDR3 contains 15 residues. V was clipped by 6 bases and J by 6 bases, with 15 bases between them. The CDR3 loop is CASSSPRDPNSPLHF. CDR3 DNA sequence: TGTGCCAGCAGCTCTCCCCGGGACCCTAATTCACCCCTCCACTTT.

This clonotype was found many times. V usage is TRBV7-8 and J usage is TRBJ2-3, with a possible D match to TRBD2 (5 bases). V was clipped by 2 bases and J by 1 base, with 10 bases between them. Germline V lookup: CDR1 SGHVS, CDR2 FQNEAQ. This CDR3 has 15 residues. The chain's CDR3 is CASSLSGRGTDTQYF. The CDR3 region has the DNA TGTGCCAGCAGCTTATCCGGGCGGGGCACAGATACGCAGTATTTT.

The chain is built from TRBV27 and TRBJ1-1; D remains unclear. Germline assignment: CDR1 MNHEY and CDR2 SMNVEV (reference sequence). The CDR3 sequence is 16 residues long. The V and J ends lost 6 bases and 0 bases respectively, with 17 bases between them. CDR3 protein: CASRIAGGPMNTEAFF. CDR3 coding DNA: TGTGCCAGCAGGATAGCGGGAGGGCCCATGAACACTGAAGCTTTCTTT.

The rearrangement joins TRBV12-3 or TRBV12-4 to TRBJ2-3; D unclear. The ends were cut back, 4 bases at V and 1 base at J, with 18 bases in the middle. This CDR3 is 17 amino acids long. In DNA, the CDR3 is TGTGCCAGCAGTTCCAGAGACCGAGATTCAGGCACAGATACGCAGTATTTT. Encoded protein: CASSSRDRDSGTDTQYF.

About this clonotype itself: A much bigger clone sits one base away, suggesting this may be a read error. The genes are TRBV6-1 and TRBJ1-1, with 9 nucleotides matching TRBD1. Germline V gene sequence: CDR1 MNHNS, CDR2 SASEGT. The CDR3 has 14 amino acids. V trimming: 6 bases; J trimming: 4 bases; junction bases outside the gene matches: 6. This CDR3 is CASRPQGARTEAFF. The CDR3 nucleotides are TGTGCCAGCAGGCCACAGGGGGCGCGCACTGAAGCTTTCTTT.

The V and J genes are TRBV20-1 and TRBJ2-6, with D hard to call. The CDR3 consists of 13 residues. Germline lookup yields CDR1 DFQATT and CDR2 SNEGSKA (reference sequence). V gave up 1 base and J gave up 2 bases, with 3 bases separating them. CDR3 in amino acids: CSARGAGANVLTF. CDR3 nucleotide sequence: TGCAGTGCTAGAGGGGCTGGGGCCAACGTCCTGACTTTC.

This clonotype was picked up many times. V gene TRBV6-1 combines with J gene TRBJ2-3; TRBD1 matches 7 bases. Germline values: CDR1 MNHNS, CDR2 SASEGT. There are 18 residues in the CDR3. Germline trimming cut 2 bases from V and 6 bases from J; bases unmatched to any gene: 17. The CDR3: CASSERGRPPGDTDTQYF. The CDR3 DNA is TGTGCCAGCAGTGAAAGGGGGCGCCCTCCCGGGGATACCGATACGCAGTATTTT.

In its sample, this clonotype was seen many times. The chain combines TRBV7-2 with TRBJ2-7, with 7 bases matching TRBD1. CDR1 and CDR2 from the germline V gene are SGHTA and FQGNSA. The CDR3 sequence is 16 residues long. J gave up 3 bases and V 1 base, and 9 bases lay outside the gene matches. CDR3 in DNA: TGTGCCAGCAGCTTAGTACGACAGGGATTAATCTACGAGCAGTACTTC. It translates to CASSLVRQGLIYEQYF.

The V gene is TRBV2, the J gene TRBJ2-5; 7 bases fit TRBD1. The CDR3 contains 15 residues. V gave up 3 bases and J gave up 5 bases; unmatched junction bases: 9. Germline CDR1 reads SNHLY; CDR2 reads FYNNEI. The CDR3 DNA is TGTGCCAGCAGTGAGTTGAAGGGGGCTGGTGAGACCCAGTACTTC. This gives the protein CASSELKGAGETQYF.

This chain joins TRBV5-6 and TRBJ1-5, with D unclear. Germline V CDR1 and CDR2: SGHDT, YYEEEE. This CDR3 region has 14 residues. V shed 0 bases and J shed 5 bases, with 9 bases lying between them. CDR3 residues: CASSLGSDDQPQHF. CDR3 coding DNA: TGTGCCAGCAGCTTGGGGTCCGACGATCAGCCCCAGCATTTT.

This clonotype came up many times. This chain connects TRBV7-9 to TRBJ1-1; no definite D call. The CDR3 totals 14 residues. The V end lost 3 bases, the J end lost 6 bases, and 14 bases lay between the germline ends. Germline V lookup: CDR1 SEHNR, CDR2 FQNEAQ (reference sequence). The CDR3 loop reads CASSFVEAIAEAFF. The CDR3 DNA reads TGTGCCAGCAGCTTCGTAGAGGCGATTGCTGAAGCTTTCTTT.

This clonotype was detected many times. V and J are TRBV7-9 and TRBJ1-5; D is uncertain. The CDR3 covers 14 residues. The germline V gene has CDR1 SEHNR and CDR2 FQNEAQ (reference sequence). V lost 0 bases and J lost 5, with 8 bases in between. The CDR3 here is CASSLARGDQPQHF. Written as DNA, the CDR3 is TGTGCCAGCAGCTTAGCACGAGGCGATCAGCCCCAGCATTTT.

At least ten counts were recorded for this clonotype. The rearrangement links TRBV25-1 to TRBJ1-2, with D hard to call. Germline V gene data show CDR1 as MGHDK and CDR2 as SYGVNS. The CDR3 runs to 14 residues. V was cut by 0 bases and J by 0 bases, with 5 bases left in between. As DNA, the CDR3 is TGTGCCAGCAGTGAATACGGAGCTAACTATGGCTACACCTTC. This codes for CASSEYGANYGYTF.